These 31 T cell receptor beta chains were all obtained from the same sample, sequenced in a study of OX40 agonist ivuxolimab in advanced cancers. Generated by immunoSEQ multiplex PCR, the TCRdb table keeps only in-frame clones and is missing some. The sample lists approximately 18,000 clones; 83% were seen once. The material sequenced was CD4+ or CD8+ T cells sorted from blood, taken in a trial of the OX40 agonist ivuxolimab. The receptor source for this set is an adult with an advanced solid tumor such as melanoma, head and neck, liver or kidney cancer.

J is TRBJ2-7 and V is TRBV11-3, with 7 bases identical to TRBD1. CDR1 SGHNT and CDR2 YENEEA come from the germline V gene. The CDR3 extends over 14 amino acids. The junction had 6 bases not matched to a gene; V was cut back by 5 bases and J by 2 bases. The CDR3 is CASSPGTDPYEQYF. The CDR3, as DNA: TGTGCCAGCAGCCCAGGGACAGACCCCTACGAGCAGTACTTC.

This chain uses TRBV7-6 with TRBJ1-3; possibly TRBD1 for D (5 bases). Germline V gene data show CDR1 as SGHVS and CDR2 as FNYEAQ. This CDR3 has 16 amino acids. The V end was cut by 1 base, the J end by 4 bases, with 14 bases between. This CDR3 is CASSLGVGAAGNTIYF. The DNA for the CDR3 is TGTGCCAGCAGCTTAGGTGTTGGGGCGGCAGGAAACACCATATATTTT. The full variable domain, completed using reference TRBV7-6 and TRBJ1-3, is GAGVSQSPRYKVTKRGQDVALRCDPISGHVSLYWYRQALGQGPEFLTYFNYEAQQDKSGLPNDRFSAERPEGSISTLTIQRTEQRDSAMYRCASSLGVGAAGNTIYFGEGSWLTVV.

The V and J genes are TRBV6-6 and TRBJ1-1; a possible D gene is TRBD1 (5 bases). Germline V CDR1 and CDR2: MNHNY, SVGAGI (reference sequence). The V and J ends lost 6 bases and 6 bases respectively, with 14 bases between them. This CDR3 region has 13 residues. The CDR3 protein is CASSYETVPEAFF. CDR3 sequence (DNA): TGTGCCAGCAGCTACGAGACAGTCCCTGAAGCTTTCTTT.

The chain employs TRBV28 and TRBJ2-7; 14 bases map to TRBD2. The CDR3 sequence is 19 residues long. From germline, CDR1 is MDHEN and CDR2 SYDVKM. The junction had 12 bases not matched to a gene; V was cut back by 5 bases and J by 0 bases. Written as DNA, the CDR3 is TGTGCCAGCAGTCTCCCTCTGGGACTAGCGGGGGATTCCTCCTACGAGCAGTACTTC. Amino acids: CASSLPLGLAGDSSYEQYF.

This clone was counted a few times. This chain connects TRBV11-2 to TRBJ1-4; TRBD1 matches 7 bases. CDR3 size: 15 residues. With V trimmed by 4 bases and J by 4 bases, 6 bases remained unmatched. Germline assignment: CDR1 SGHAT and CDR2 FQNNGV. Written as DNA, the CDR3 is TGTGCCAGCAGCTCCCTGGACAGGAGTAATGAAAAACTGTTTTTT. As protein: CASSSLDRSNEKLFF.

The chain is built from TRBV4-1 and TRBJ1-5; 7 nucleotides align to TRBD1. The ends lost 2 bases at V and 6 bases at J; junction bases unmatched: 10. The V gene's germline CDR1 is MGHRA and CDR2 YSYEKL. The CDR3 is 16 residues long. CDR3 DNA sequence: TGCGCCAGCAGCCAACGCGGACAGGACTATGGTCAGCCCCAGCATTTT. The encoded protein is CASSQRGQDYGQPQHF.

The chain is built from TRBV7-8 and TRBJ2-7; the D is unclear. CDR1 SGHVS and CDR2 FQNEAQ come from the germline V gene. V was pared by 5 bases and J by 3 bases, with 14 bases between. This CDR3 spans 14 amino acids. The CDR3 coding sequence is TGTGCCAGCAGCGCCGACAACCACGACTACGAGCAGTACTTC. Its protein product is CASSADNHDYEQYF.

J is TRBJ1-3 and V is TRBV14; 7 bases line up with TRBD1. The CDR3 is 17 residues long. Germline V gene lookup returns CDR1 SGHDN and CDR2 FVKESK. V dropped 4 bases and J dropped 3; count of bases not matched to a gene: 12. The CDR3 DNA reads TGTGCCAGCAGCCCGACGACTGACAGGGTCCATGGAAACACCATATATTTT. Its protein product is CASSPTTDRVHGNTIYF.

This chain joins TRBV6-5 and TRBJ1-1; 7 bases line up with TRBD1. Germline V gene lookup returns CDR1 MNHEY and CDR2 SVGAGI. V was clipped by 4 bases and J by 0 bases; unmatched bases: 2. This CDR3 has 14 residues. As DNA, the CDR3 is TGTGCCAGCAGTTTGGGACAGTTGAACACTGAAGCTTTCTTT. Protein sequence: CASSLGQLNTEAFF.

As DNA, the CDR3 is TGTGCCAGCAGCTCAACTGATGGCTACACCTTC. As protein: CASSSTDGYTF. V and J are TRBV7-2 and TRBJ1-2; no clear D gene. Germline V gene lookup returns CDR1 SGHTA and CDR2 FQGNSA. This CDR3 contains 11 residues. Trimming took 4 bases from V and 6 from J, leaving 6 bases between them.

The gene calls are TRBV27 and TRBJ1-2; D remains unclear. Trimming stripped 6 bases from V and 0 bases from J, with 17 bases between. In germline, CDR1 is MNHEY, CDR2 SMNVEV (reference sequence). There are 16 residues in the CDR3. The CDR3 sequence: CASSPQPREANYGYTF. CDR3 nucleotide sequence: TGTGCCAGCAGCCCCCAGCCCCGAGAAGCTAACTATGGCTACACCTTC.

The V gene is TRBV7-9, the J gene TRBJ1-1; TRBD1 matches at 8 bases. The CDR3 contains 15 residues. Germline CDR1 is SEHNR and CDR2 is FQNEAQ (reference sequence). After removal of 0 bases from V and 3 bases from J, the junction contained 3 bases not matched to a gene. The CDR3 loop reads CASSLADRGDTEAFF. The DNA for the CDR3 is TGTGCCAGCAGCTTAGCCGACAGGGGAGACACTGAAGCTTTCTTT. Variable domain in full (rest from reference TRBV7-9 and TRBJ1-1): DTGVSQNPRHKITKRGQNVTFRCDPISEHNRLYWYRQTLGQGPEFLTYFQNEAQLEKSRLLSDRFSAERPKGSFSTLEIQRTEQGDSAMYLCASSLADRGDTEAFFGQGTRLTVV.

V is TRBV19 and J is TRBJ1-1; unclear D gene. The CDR3 loop spans 13 amino acids. V was trimmed by 3 bases and J by 4 bases, leaving 9 bases between them. Looked up from germline, CDR1 is LNHDA and CDR2 is SQIVND (reference sequence). The CDR3 loop reads CASSMVVGTEAFF. CDR3 bases: TGTGCCAGTAGTATGGTGGTAGGCACTGAAGCTTTCTTT.

The gene calls are TRBV6-6 and TRBJ2-1; 9 bases agree with TRBD2. The V segment lost 11 bases and the J segment 7 bases; nucleotides outside the gene matches: 15. CDR3 length: 15 amino acids. CDR1 and CDR2 (germline): MNHNY, SVGAGI (reference sequence). The CDR3 sequence is CAGRAGASGNNEQFF. The CDR3 bases are TGTGCCGGACGCGCCGGGGCTAGCGGGAATAATGAGCAGTTCTTC.

The rearrangement uses TRBV29-1 and TRBJ2-2, with D hard to call. This CDR3 spans 12 amino acids. The ends were cut back, 4 bases at V and 2 bases at J, with 5 bases in the middle. Germline V gene sequence: CDR1 SQVTM, CDR2 ANQGSEA. CDR3 residues: CSVVNNTGELFF. The CDR3, as DNA: TGCAGCGTTGTCAACAACACCGGGGAGCTGTTTTTT.

This rearrangement joins TRBV6-5 to TRBJ2-1; TRBD2 is a possible D gene (6 bases). V lost 6 bases and J lost 3, with 9 bases in between. The CDR3 is 13 amino acids. Germline V gene sequence: CDR1 MNHEY, CDR2 SVGAGI. The CDR3 region is CASSPTSYNEQFF. The CDR3 DNA sequence: TGTGCCAGCAGCCCGACTAGCTACAATGAGCAGTTCTTC.

The chain joins TRBV14 to TRBJ2-5; TRBD1 matches at 8 bases. The V gene end was trimmed by 1 base and the J gene end by 1 base; junction bases not matched to a gene: 8. This CDR3 spans 17 amino acids. CDR1 and CDR2 (germline): SGHDN, FVKESK. This chain's CDR3 is CASSQGQGATTQETQYF. DNA of the CDR3: TGTGCCAGCAGCCAAGGTCAGGGGGCAACCACCCAAGAGACCCAGTACTTC.

The chain combines TRBV7-2 with TRBJ2-2, with unresolved D. This CDR3 has 12 amino acids. In germline, CDR1 is SGHTA, CDR2 FQGNSA. The V end lost 5 bases, the J end lost 3 bases, and 4 bases lay between the germline ends. In nucleotides, the CDR3 is TGTGCCAGCAGCCATGACACCGGGGAGCTGTTTTTT. This encodes CASSHDTGELFF.

This clone was seen once. This chain joins TRBV5-1 and TRBJ2-7, with D maybe TRBD1 (6 bases). From germline, CDR1 is SGHRS and CDR2 YFSETQ. Trimming took 1 base from V and 1 from J, leaving 12 bases between them. The CDR3 length is 15 residues. The CDR3 here is CASSLKQGPSYEQYF. Written as DNA, the CDR3 is TGCGCCAGCAGCTTGAAACAGGGACCGTCCTACGAGCAGTACTTC. Supplemented by reference TRBV5-1 and TRBJ2-7, the full variable domain reads KAGVTQTPRYLIKTRGQQVTLSCSPISGHRSVSWYQQTPGQGLQFLFEYFSETQRNKGNFPGRFSGRQFSNSRSEMNVSTLELGDSALYLCASSLKQGPSYEQYFGPGTRLTVT.

V usage is TRBV29-1 and J usage is TRBJ1-1; D might be TRBD1 (6 bases). The germline V gene has CDR1 SQVTM and CDR2 ANQGSEA. The CDR3 has 14 amino acids. The ends were cut back, 7 bases at V and 5 bases at J, with 20 bases in the middle. In DNA, the CDR3 is TGCAGCGGTAGACAGGTCTTTCCCTTAACTGAAGCTTTCTTT. Encoded protein: CSGRQVFPLTEAFF.

This clone has a single count. The chain has TRBV4-3 and TRBJ2-1; 10 bases line up with TRBD2. The CDR3 has 16 residues. Germline CDR1 is LGHNA and CDR2 is YSLEER. Trimming at V came to 4 bases and at J to 7 bases, leaving 10 bases not matched to a gene. This chain's CDR3 is CASSPLASGSFNEQFF. The CDR3 DNA follows: TGCGCCAGCAGCCCCCTGGCTAGCGGGAGCTTTAATGAGCAGTTCTTC.

This clone was observed once. The gene calls are TRBV7-3 and TRBJ2-3; 12 nucleotides align to TRBD2. J gave up 4 bases and V 1 base, and 9 bases lay outside the gene matches. This CDR3 spans 18 amino acids. Germline V gene lookup returns CDR1 SGHTA and CDR2 FQGTGA. CDR3 in amino acids: CASSLKASGRAIPDTQYF. The CDR3 coding sequence is TGTGCCAGCAGCTTAAAGGCTAGCGGGAGGGCAATCCCAGATACGCAGTATTTT.

This clone turned up a few times. The chain carries TRBV27 and TRBJ1-1; 7 bases agree with TRBD1. J gave up 5 bases and V 6 bases, and 12 bases lay outside the gene matches. The CDR3 spans 15 residues. CDR1 and CDR2 (germline): MNHEY, SMNVEV (reference sequence). CDR3 loop: CASRYSTGRGTEAFF. The CDR3 region has the DNA TGTGCCAGCAGATATTCGACAGGGCGGGGGACTGAAGCTTTCTTT.

CDR3 sequence (DNA): TGTGCCAGCAGTTTCATCCCGAGCACTGAAGCTTTCTTT. It is translated as CASSFIPSTEAFF. The chain uses TRBV28 and TRBJ1-1; no reliable D call. The germline V gene encodes CDR1 MDHEN and CDR2 SYDVKM. Trimming left V 3 bases short and J 4 bases short, with 9 bases between. The CDR3 consists of 13 residues.

V usage is TRBV11-1 and J usage is TRBJ2-7; maybe TRBD1 (5 bases). CDR3 length: 17 residues. The germline CDR1 and CDR2 sequences are SGHAT and FQDESV (reference sequence). V was trimmed by 2 bases and J by 2 bases, leaving 19 bases between them. CDR3 sequence (DNA): TGTGCCAGCAGCTTAATCTTCATTGGGCAGGACACCTACGAGCAGTACTTC. Residues: CASSLIFIGQDTYEQYF. Based on the CDR3 plus reference TRBV11-1 and TRBJ2-7, the full variable domain is EAEVAQSPRYKITEKSQAVAFWCDPISGHATLYWYRQILGQGPELLVQFQDESVVDDSQLPKDRFSAERLKGVDSTLKIQPAELGDSAMYLCASSLIFIGQDTYEQYFGPGTRLTVT.

The chain recombines TRBV15 with TRBJ1-1; TRBD1 matches at 8 bases. Per germline, CDR1 LNHNV and CDR2 YYDKDF (reference sequence). The CDR3 extends over 16 amino acids. V lost 0 bases and J lost 1; bases outside the gene matches: 4. CDR3 in DNA: TGTGCCACCAGCAGAGATAGGGGGACAGGGAACACTGAAGCTTTCTTT. This translates into CATSRDRGTGNTEAFF.

As DNA, the CDR3 is TGTGCCAGCAGCTCCCGGGACTACTACAATGAGCAGTTCTTC. It is translated as CASSSRDYYNEQFF. The chain recombines TRBV7-6 with TRBJ2-1; 7 bases are a match to TRBD2. Unmatched junction bases numbered 3, after V lost 4 bases and J lost 3 bases. Germline V gene lookup returns CDR1 SGHVS and CDR2 FNYEAQ. CDR3 length: 14 amino acids.

This clone was recorded only once. The chain carries TRBV5-3 and TRBJ1-1; tentative D call: TRBD1 (5 bases). TRBV5-3 falls under the ORF class, with uncertain function. The CDR3 spans 12 residues. The V gene lost 4 bases and the J gene lost 4 bases, with 8 bases spanning the gap. The CDR3 nucleotides are TGTGCCAGAAGCCGGGGGGGCACTGAAGCTTTCTTT. Translated, it gives CARSRGGTEAFF.

The chain recombines TRBV19 with TRBJ1-3; D remains ambiguous. Germline V lookup: CDR1 LNHDA, CDR2 SQIVND (reference sequence). The V end lost 3 bases, the J end lost 8 bases, and 17 bases lay between the germline ends. The CDR3 length is 15 residues. This chain's CDR3 is CASSIRGGGRDTIYF. CDR3 sequence (DNA): TGTGCCAGTAGTATCCGAGGCGGCGGCCGAGACACCATATATTTT.

The CDR3 reads CASSIISPTGIGEKLFF. The CDR3 DNA follows: TGTGCCAGTAGTATTATTTCGCCAACAGGGATAGGAGAAAAACTGTTTTTT. V is TRBV19 and J is TRBJ1-4, with D perhaps matching TRBD1 (6 bases). The ends were cut back, 3 bases at V and 8 bases at J, with 22 bases in the middle. In germline, CDR1 is LNHDA, CDR2 SQIVND (reference sequence). CDR3 length: 17 amino acids.

The CDR3 bases are TGCGCCAGCAGCCAAGGGTCAGCGGGAGCTGTTAATGAGCAGTTCTTC. The encoded protein is CASSQGSAGAVNEQFF. The rearrangement joins TRBV4-3 to TRBJ2-1; 8 positions match TRBD2. CDR1 and CDR2 from the germline V gene are LGHNA and YSLEER. J was trimmed by 7 bases and V by 1 base; bases with no gene match: 9. CDR3 length equals 16 residues.